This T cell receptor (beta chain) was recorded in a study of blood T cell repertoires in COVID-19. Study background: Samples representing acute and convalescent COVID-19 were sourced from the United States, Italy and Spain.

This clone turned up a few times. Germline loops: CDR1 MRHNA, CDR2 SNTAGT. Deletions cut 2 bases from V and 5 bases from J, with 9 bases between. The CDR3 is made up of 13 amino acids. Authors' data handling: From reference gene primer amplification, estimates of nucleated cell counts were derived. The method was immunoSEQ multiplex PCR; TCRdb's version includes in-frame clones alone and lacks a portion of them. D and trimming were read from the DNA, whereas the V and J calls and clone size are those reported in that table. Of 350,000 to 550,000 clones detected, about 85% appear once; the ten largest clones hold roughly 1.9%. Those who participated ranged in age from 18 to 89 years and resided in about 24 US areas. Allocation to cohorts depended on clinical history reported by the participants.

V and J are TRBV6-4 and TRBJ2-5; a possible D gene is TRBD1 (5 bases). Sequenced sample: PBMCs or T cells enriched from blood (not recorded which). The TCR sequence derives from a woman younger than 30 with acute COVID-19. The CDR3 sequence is CASSDGAEETQYF. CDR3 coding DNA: TGTGCCAGCAGTGACGGGGCTGAGGAGACCCAGTACTTC.